These T cell receptor beta chains were read from a single sample in a study of T-cell reconstitution after alpha-beta-depleted transplantation in children. From the PCR reads, TCRdb called clonotypes with MiXCR, one entry per CDR3 protein. The repertoire holds fewer than 750,000 distinct CDR3 sequences, roughly 30% seen once, with less than 40% in the top ten. The sequencing used PBMCs, collected before TCRalphabeta/CD19-depleted stem cell transplant. Every receptor here comes from a boy younger than two with Wiskott-Aldrich syndrome, due to receive a stem cell transplant. Both conserved end residues are part of each CDR3. A D gene is named only where the DNA matches it firmly. For some rows the clone size is stated as once, few or many, or as a class when expanded; others skip it.

clone_size j_call d_call v_call cdr3_nt cdr3_aa
- TRBJ2-1 - TRBV5-1 TGCGCCAGCAGCTTGGAACGTACGGTCGAGCAGTTCTTC CASSLERTVEQFF
many TRBJ2-4 - TRBV28 TGTGCCAGCAGATCCCTGGGGCAGGGTCTAGCCAAAAACATTCAGTACTTC CASRSLGQGLAKNIQYF
- TRBJ2-3 - TRBV6-4 TGTGCCAGCAGTCCCTGGTCGAGGAGCACAGATACGCATTATTTT CASSPWSRSTDTHYF
few TRBJ2-4 - TRBV28 TGTGCCAGCAGTCCGCGGTTGGTTGGTCAGTACTTC CASSPRLVGQYF
- TRBJ1-4 TRBD1 TRBV5-4 TGTGCCAGCAGCTTGTCACAGGGGGATGAAAAACTGTTTTTT CASSLSQGDEKLFF
- TRBJ2-7 - TRBV3-1 TGTGCCAGCAGCCAAGATCTGGTCCCTGCGAGCTCCTACGAGCAGTACTTC CASSQDLVPASSYEQYF
- TRBJ2-2 - TRBV19 TGTGCCAGTAGTATTCAGGGGTGGACCGGGGAGCTGTTTTTT CASSIQGWTGELFF
- TRBJ1-1 TRBD1 TRBV6-1 TGTGCCAGCAGCTCAAAGCCAGGGGGCATAGGGGAGGCTTTCTTT CASSSKPGGIGEAFF
- TRBJ2-1 TRBD2 TRBV5-1 TGCGCCAGCAGCTTGGATTTAGCGGGAGTTGCGGTTGAGCAGTTCTTC CASSLDLAGVAVEQFF
- TRBJ1-5 TRBD1 TRBV28 TGTGCCAGCAGTGCCGAGACAGGGGATCAGCCCCAGCATTTT CASSAETGDQPQHF
- TRBJ2-7 TRBD1 TRBV4-2 TGTGCCAGCAGCCAACGGGACAGGCCCTACGAGCAGTACTTC CASSQRDRPYEQYF
- TRBJ2-1 TRBD1 TRBV28 TGTGCCAGCAGTTTCGCATTCGCACAGGGGAACTATGAGCAGTTCTTC CASSFAFAQGNYEQFF
few TRBJ2-1 - TRBV10-3 TGTGCCATCAGTGGGCAGGGACCCAATGAGCAGTTCTTC CAISGQGPNEQFF
few TRBJ2-7 - TRBV20-1 TGCAGTGCCAGGGACTCCCCAGGGAGAAACGAGCAGTACTTC CSARDSPGRNEQYF
- TRBJ2-1 TRBD2 TRBV5-1 TGCGCCAGCAGCCCCACGACTAGCGGGGGTTACAATGAGCAGTTCTTC CASSPTTSGGYNEQFF
few TRBJ2-7 - TRBV3-1 TGTGCCAGCAGCCACCGAGCAGGCGAGCAGTACTTC CASSHRAGEQYF
- TRBJ1-1 - TRBV7-2 TGTGCCAGCAGCTTAGCGCAGGGCCTCCCCAACACTGAAGCTTTCTTT CASSLAQGLPNTEAFF
few TRBJ2-2 TRBD2 TRBV4-1 TGCGCCAGCAGCCAAGATCGGGTGCGGGAGGGCCTCACCGGGGAGCTGTTTTTT CASSQDRVREGLTGELFF
- TRBJ2-1 TRBD1 TRBV24-1 TGTGCCACCGGGGACAGGGGGTATTACAATGAGCAGTTCTTC CATGDRGYYNEQFF
- TRBJ2-7 TRBD2 TRBV7-3 TGTGCCAGCAGCTTAAGACTAGCTGGTATCTACGAGCAGTACTTC CASSLRLAGIYEQYF
- TRBJ2-7 - TRBV2 TGTGCCAGCAGCCAGCGTCCGGGACGGAATACCGAGCAGTACTTC CASSQRPGRNTEQYF
few TRBJ2-1 TRBD2 TRBV5-1 TGCGCCAGCAGCTTATACGGACTAGCGGGATACTACAATGAGCAGTTCTTC CASSLYGLAGYYNEQFF
- TRBJ2-3 - TRBV30 TGTGCCTTGACGAGTTACTACACAGATACGCAGTATTTT CALTSYYTDTQYF
- TRBJ2-7 TRBD2 TRBV7-9 TGTGCCAGCAGCTTAAACCTTAATAGCGGGAGGTTGGGAGAGCAGTACTTC CASSLNLNSGRLGEQYF
- TRBJ2-1 TRBD1 TRBV29-1 TGCAGCGTGGACAGGGCGAATCAGCAGTTCTTC CSVDRANQQFF
few TRBJ2-7 TRBD2 TRBV6-5 TGTGCCAGCAGTTACTCGGGACTAAACGGAGACGGACCCTACGAGCAGTACTTC CASSYSGLNGDGPYEQYF
few TRBJ1-5 - TRBV12-3/TRBV12-4 TGTGCCAGCAGTTTTGGGATAACGCGGCCCCAGCATTTT CASSFGITRPQHF
- TRBJ2-1 - TRBV6-1 TGTGCCAGCAGTGAAGAGGTAGGGGCCTACAATGAGCAGTTCTTC CASSEEVGAYNEQFF
- TRBJ1-2 - TRBV6-6 TGTGCCAGCAGTACCCTAGGGTACTATGGCTACACCTTC CASSTLGYYGYTF
- TRBJ2-5 - TRBV12-3/TRBV12-4 TGTGCCAGCAGCGGGGACCGGATTTGGTACTTC CASSGDRIWYF
few TRBJ1-1 - TRBV20-1 TGCAGTGCTAACGGGCGCACTGAAGCTTTCTTT CSANGRTEAFF
- TRBJ2-7 - TRBV5-1 TGCGCCAGCATGAGCGGTGGGCCTTCCTACGAGCAGTACTTC CASMSGGPSYEQYF
- TRBJ2-1 TRBD2 TRBV9 TGTGCCAGCAGTCCCGCGGGACTAGCGGGAGGGCAGGATGAGCAGTTCTTC CASSPAGLAGGQDEQFF
few TRBJ2-7 - TRBV12-3/TRBV12-4 TGTGCCAGCAGTTCATACTCCACCTACGAGCAGTACTTC CASSSYSTYEQYF
few TRBJ1-1 - TRBV12-3/TRBV12-4 TGTGCCAGCAGTCCGTCAGCGAGGGGGAACACTGAAGCTTTCTTT CASSPSARGNTEAFF
few TRBJ2-7 - TRBV20-1 TGCAGTGCTTCCGGGACCGACAAAGGCTACGAGCAGTACTTC CSASGTDKGYEQYF
- TRBJ2-1 - TRBV20-1 TGCAGGACTCCGGGGAATGAGCAGTTCTTC CRTPGNEQFF
- TRBJ2-1 TRBD2 TRBV7-9 TGTGCCAGCAGCCCGACCGGACTAGGCTCCTACAATGAGCAGTTCTTC CASSPTGLGSYNEQFF
- TRBJ2-1 TRBD1 TRBV5-6 TGTGCCAGCAGCTTCATAGGACAGGGGTCCGATGAGCAGTTCTTC CASSFIGQGSDEQFF
- TRBJ2-6 - TRBV5-1 TGCGCCAGCGGATACAGGACTGGGGCCAACGTCCTGACTTTC CASGYRTGANVLTF
few TRBJ2-7 TRBD1 TRBV5-1 TGCGCCAGCAGCTTCGCGGGACAGGGTTCCTACGAGCAGTACTTC CASSFAGQGSYEQYF
few TRBJ1-1 - TRBV5-6 TGTGCCAGCAGCCGATCCCTGAGCGCGACCACTGAAGCTTTCTTT CASSRSLSATTEAFF
- TRBJ1-5 - TRBV18 TGTGCCAGCTCACCAGGTGGGGACAAGGGTCAGCCCCAGCATTTT CASSPGGDKGQPQHF
- TRBJ2-7 - TRBV20-1 TGCAGTGCTCCCCCGTCGGCATATGCCTACGAGCAGTACTTC CSAPPSAYAYEQYF
- TRBJ2-3 - TRBV20-1 TGCAGTGCTAGAGATCTGATGACAGATACGCAGTATTTT CSARDLMTDTQYF
few TRBJ2-1 TRBD1 TRBV6-1 TGTGCCAGCAGTGAGGACGGGACAGGGCAGCAGTTCTTC CASSEDGTGQQFF
- TRBJ2-1 TRBD2 TRBV4-1 TGCGCCAGCAGCCAAGGACTAGCGGGATGGAATGAGCAGTTCTTC CASSQGLAGWNEQFF
few TRBJ2-1 - TRBV5-1 TGCGCCAGCAGCTTGGTCGTGGCAACGAACAATGAGCAGTTCTTC CASSLVVATNNEQFF
- TRBJ1-4 - TRBV7-9 TGTGCCAGCAGCTTAGGCCGGGCCCCTAATGAAAAACTGTTTTTT CASSLGRAPNEKLFF
- TRBJ2-2 - TRBV18 TGTGCCAGCTCACCACTATTATATTCGCGGGATCCGAACACCGGGGAGCTGTTTTTT CASSPLLYSRDPNTGELFF
few TRBJ2-3 TRBD1 TRBV28 TGTGCCAGCAGTCACCCTACAGGGGGCTTCGCAGATACGCAGTATTTT CASSHPTGGFADTQYF